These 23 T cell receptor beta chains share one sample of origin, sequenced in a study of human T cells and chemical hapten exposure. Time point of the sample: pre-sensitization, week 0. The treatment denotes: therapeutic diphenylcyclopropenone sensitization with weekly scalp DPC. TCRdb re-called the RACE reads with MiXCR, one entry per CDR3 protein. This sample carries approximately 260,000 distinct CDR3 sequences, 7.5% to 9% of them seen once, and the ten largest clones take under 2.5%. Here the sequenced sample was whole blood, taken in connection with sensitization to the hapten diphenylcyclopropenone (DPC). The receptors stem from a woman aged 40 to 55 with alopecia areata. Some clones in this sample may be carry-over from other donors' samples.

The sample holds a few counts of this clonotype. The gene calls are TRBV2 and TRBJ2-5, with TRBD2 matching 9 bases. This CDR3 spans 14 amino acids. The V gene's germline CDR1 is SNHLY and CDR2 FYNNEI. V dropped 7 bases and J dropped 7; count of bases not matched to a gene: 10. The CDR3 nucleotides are TGTGCCAGCACCACGGGACTAGCCCATCCGACCCAGTACTTC. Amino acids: CASTTGLAHPTQYF.

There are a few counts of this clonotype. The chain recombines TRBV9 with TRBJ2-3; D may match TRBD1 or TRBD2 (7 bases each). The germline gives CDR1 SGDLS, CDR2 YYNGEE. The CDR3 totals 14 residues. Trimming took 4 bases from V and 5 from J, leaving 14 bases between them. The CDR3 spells CASSLGGGGDTQYF. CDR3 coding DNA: TGTGCCAGCAGCCTAGGGGGCGGGGGAGATACGCAGTATTTT.

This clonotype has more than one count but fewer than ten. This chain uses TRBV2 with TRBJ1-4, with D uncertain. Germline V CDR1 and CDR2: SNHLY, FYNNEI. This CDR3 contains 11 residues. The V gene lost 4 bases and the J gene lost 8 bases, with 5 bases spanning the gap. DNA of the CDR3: TGTGCCAGCAGTGGGCGGGAAAAACTGTTTTTT. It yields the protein CASSGREKLFF.

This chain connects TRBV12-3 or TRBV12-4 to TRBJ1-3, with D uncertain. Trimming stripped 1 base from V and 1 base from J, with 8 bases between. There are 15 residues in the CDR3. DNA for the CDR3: TGTGCCAGCAGTTTAGTTAGCAATTCTGGAAACACCATATATTTT. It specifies CASSLVSNSGNTIYF.

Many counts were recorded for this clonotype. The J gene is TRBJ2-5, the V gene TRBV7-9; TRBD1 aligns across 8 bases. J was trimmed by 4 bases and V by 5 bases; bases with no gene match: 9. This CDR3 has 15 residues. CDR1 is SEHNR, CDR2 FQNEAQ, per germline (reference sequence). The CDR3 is CASSQNAGGGETQYF. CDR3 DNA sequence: TGTGCCAGCAGCCAAAACGCAGGGGGCGGAGAGACCCAGTACTTC.

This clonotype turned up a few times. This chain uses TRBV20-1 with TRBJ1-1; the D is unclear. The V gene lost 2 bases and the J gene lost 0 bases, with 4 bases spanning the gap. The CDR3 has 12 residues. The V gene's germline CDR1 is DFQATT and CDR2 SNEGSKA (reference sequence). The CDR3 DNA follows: TGCAGTGCTAGACTTGTGAACACTGAAGCTTTCTTT. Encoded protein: CSARLVNTEAFF.

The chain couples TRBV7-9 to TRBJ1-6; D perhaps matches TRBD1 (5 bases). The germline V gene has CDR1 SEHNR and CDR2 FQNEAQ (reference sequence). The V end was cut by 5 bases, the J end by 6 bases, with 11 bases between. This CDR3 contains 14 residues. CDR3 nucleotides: TGTGCCAGCAGCAACTCAGGGTCTAATTCACCCCTCCACTTT. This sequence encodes CASSNSGSNSPLHF.

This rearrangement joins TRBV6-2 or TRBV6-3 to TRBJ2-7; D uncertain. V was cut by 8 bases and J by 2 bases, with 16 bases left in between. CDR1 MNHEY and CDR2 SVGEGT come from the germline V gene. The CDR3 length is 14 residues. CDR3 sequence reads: CASGSLSPPYEQYF. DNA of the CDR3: TGTGCCAGCGGCTCCTTAAGTCCCCCCTACGAGCAGTACTTC.

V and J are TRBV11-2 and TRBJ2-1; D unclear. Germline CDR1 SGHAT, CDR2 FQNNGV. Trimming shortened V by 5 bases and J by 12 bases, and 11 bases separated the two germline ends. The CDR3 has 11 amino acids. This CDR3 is CASSPSLGQFF. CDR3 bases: TGTGCCAGCAGCCCATCTCTGGGGCAGTTCTTC.

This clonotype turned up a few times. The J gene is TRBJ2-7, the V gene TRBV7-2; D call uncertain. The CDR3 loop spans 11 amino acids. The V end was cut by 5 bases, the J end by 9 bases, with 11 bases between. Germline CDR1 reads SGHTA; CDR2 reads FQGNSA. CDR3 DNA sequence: TGTGCCAGCAGCCCGGGCCTAGGGCAGTACTTC. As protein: CASSPGLGQYF.

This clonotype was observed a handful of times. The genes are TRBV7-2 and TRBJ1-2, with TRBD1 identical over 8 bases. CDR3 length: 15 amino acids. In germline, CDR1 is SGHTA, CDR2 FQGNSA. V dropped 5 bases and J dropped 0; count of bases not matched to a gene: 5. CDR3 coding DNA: TGTGCCAGCAGCGAGGACAGGGCTCCTAACTATGGCTACACCTTC. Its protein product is CASSEDRAPNYGYTF.

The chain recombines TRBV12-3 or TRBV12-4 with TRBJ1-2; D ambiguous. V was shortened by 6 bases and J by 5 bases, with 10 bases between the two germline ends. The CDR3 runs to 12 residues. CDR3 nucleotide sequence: TGTGCCAGCAGCCCGGCCCCATATGGCTACACCTTC. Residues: CASSPAPYGYTF.

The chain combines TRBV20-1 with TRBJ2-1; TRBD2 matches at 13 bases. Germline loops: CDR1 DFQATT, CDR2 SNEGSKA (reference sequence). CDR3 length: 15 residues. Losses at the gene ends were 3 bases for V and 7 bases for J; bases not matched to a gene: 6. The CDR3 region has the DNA TGCAGTGCTAGGATGGGACTAGCGGGATCTAATGAGCAGTTCTTC. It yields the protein CSARMGLAGSNEQFF.

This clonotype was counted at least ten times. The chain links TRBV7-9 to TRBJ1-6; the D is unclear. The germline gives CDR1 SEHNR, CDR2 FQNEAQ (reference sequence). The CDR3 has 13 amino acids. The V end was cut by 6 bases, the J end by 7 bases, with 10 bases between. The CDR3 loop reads CASRGWHNSPLHF. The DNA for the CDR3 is TGTGCCAGCAGGGGATGGCACAATTCACCCCTCCACTTT. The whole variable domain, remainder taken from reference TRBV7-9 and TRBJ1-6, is DTGVSQNPRHKITKRGQNVTFRCDPISEHNRLYWYRQTLGQGPEFLTYFQNEAQLEKSRLLSDRFSAERPKGSFSTLEIQRTEQGDSAMYLCASRGWHNSPLHFGNGTRLTVT.

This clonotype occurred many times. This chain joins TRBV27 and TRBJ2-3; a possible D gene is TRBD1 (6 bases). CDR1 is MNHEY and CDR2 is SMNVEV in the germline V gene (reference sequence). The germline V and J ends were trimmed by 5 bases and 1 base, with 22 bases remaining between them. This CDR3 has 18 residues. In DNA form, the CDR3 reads TGTGCCAGCAGTCCAGACCGGGACCTCAGACAGGGCACAGATACGCAGTATTTT. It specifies CASSPDRDLRQGTDTQYF.

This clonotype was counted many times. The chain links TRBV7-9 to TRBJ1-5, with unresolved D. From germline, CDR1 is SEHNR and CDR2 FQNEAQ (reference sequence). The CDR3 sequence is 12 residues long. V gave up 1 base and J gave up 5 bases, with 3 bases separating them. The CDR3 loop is CASSLDHQPQHF. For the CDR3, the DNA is TGTGCCAGCAGCTTAGATCATCAGCCCCAGCATTTT.

CDR3: CASGSLGTGELFF. CDR3 DNA: TGTGCCTCCGGGTCTTTGGGCACCGGGGAGCTGTTTTTT. This rearrangement joins TRBV28 to TRBJ2-2; D not certain. The germline V gene encodes CDR1 MDHEN and CDR2 SYDVKM. This CDR3 contains 13 residues. V shed 11 bases and J shed 4 bases, with 14 bases lying between them. Together with reference TRBV28 and TRBJ2-2, the CDR3 gives the full variable domain: DVKVTQSSRYLVKRTGEKVFLECVQDMDHENMFWYRQDPGLGLRLIYFSYDVKMKEKGDIPEGYSVSREKKERFSLILESASTNQTSMYLCASGSLGTGELFFGEGSRLTVL.

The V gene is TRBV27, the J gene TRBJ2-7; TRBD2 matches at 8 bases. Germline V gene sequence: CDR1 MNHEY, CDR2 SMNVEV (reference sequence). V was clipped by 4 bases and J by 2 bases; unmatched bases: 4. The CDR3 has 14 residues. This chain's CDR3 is CASSSTSAAYEQYF. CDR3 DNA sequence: TGTGCCAGCAGTTCGACTAGCGCGGCCTACGAGCAGTACTTC.

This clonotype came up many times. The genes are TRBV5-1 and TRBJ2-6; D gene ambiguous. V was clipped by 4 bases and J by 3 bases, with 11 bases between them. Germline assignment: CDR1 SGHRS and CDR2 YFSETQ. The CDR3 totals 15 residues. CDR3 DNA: TGCGCCAGCAGCCCACCGGCAGGTGGGGCCAACGTCCTGACTTTC. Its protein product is CASSPPAGGANVLTF.

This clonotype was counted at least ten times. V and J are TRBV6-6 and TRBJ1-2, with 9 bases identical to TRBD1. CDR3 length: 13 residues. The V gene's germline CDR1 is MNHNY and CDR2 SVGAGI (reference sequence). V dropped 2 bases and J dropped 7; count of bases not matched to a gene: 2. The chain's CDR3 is CASSYGTGSGYTF. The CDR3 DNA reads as TGTGCCAGCAGTTACGGGACAGGGAGTGGCTACACCTTC.

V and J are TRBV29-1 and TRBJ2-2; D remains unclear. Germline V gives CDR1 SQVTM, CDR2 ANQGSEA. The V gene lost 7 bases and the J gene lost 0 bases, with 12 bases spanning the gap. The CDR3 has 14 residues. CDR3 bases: TGCAGCGCTTCGGACGGGCCGAACACCGGGGAGCTGTTTTTT. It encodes CSASDGPNTGELFF.

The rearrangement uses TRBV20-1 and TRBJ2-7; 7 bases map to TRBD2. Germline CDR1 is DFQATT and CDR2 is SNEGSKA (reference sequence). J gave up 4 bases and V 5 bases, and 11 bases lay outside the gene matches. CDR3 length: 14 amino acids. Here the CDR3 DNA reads TGCAGTGCTCCAATCGGGGGGAAACCGTACGAGCAGTACTTC. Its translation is CSAPIGGKPYEQYF.

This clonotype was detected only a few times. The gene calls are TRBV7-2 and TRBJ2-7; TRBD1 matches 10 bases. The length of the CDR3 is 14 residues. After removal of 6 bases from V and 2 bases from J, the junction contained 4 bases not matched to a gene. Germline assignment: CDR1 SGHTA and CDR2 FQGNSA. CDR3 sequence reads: CASRPGQGTYEQYF. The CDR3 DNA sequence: TGTGCCAGCAGACCGGGACAGGGGACCTACGAGCAGTACTTC. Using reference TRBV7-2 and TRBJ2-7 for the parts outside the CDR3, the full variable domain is GAGVSQSPSNKVTEKGKDVELRCDPISGHTALYWYRQSLGQGLEFLIYFQGNSAPDKSGLPSDRFSAERTGGSVSTLTIQRTQQEDSAVYLCASRPGQGTYEQYFGPGTRLTVT.